The 4 T cell receptor beta chains in this list originate from one sample, sequenced in a study of T cell responses to AZD1222 COVID-19 vaccine (TCRdb year 2021). This sample's time point label indicates: about 28 days (+/-7) after the second vaccine dose. Preparation of the library involved the immunoSEQ multiplex PCR assay. TCRdb holds this immuneACCESS table with in-frame rearrangements only. Some clones are missing; in checked studies, unresolved V genes explain under half, and the rest has no known cause. A total of about 160,000 clones appear in this sample, more than 75% of them only once. Of the sample, approximately 4.3% is held by the ten largest clones. This material consisted of peripheral blood, taken 28 days after the second AZD1222 dose. Source of these receptors: an adult who received the AZD1222 COVID-19 vaccine.

V is TRBV2 and J is TRBJ2-1; TRBD2 matches 10 bases. This CDR3 is 15 amino acids long. V trimming: 6 bases; J trimming: 8 bases; junction bases outside the gene matches: 10. The V gene's germline CDR1 is SNHLY and CDR2 FYNNEI. CDR3 coding DNA: TGTGCCAGCAGGAATCCACTAGCGGGGCTAGATGAGCAGTTCTTC. Its translation is CASRNPLAGLDEQFF.

The chain is built from TRBV27 and TRBJ2-5, with 8 bases lining up with TRBD2. This CDR3 contains 17 residues. Germline V gives CDR1 MNHEY, CDR2 SMNVEV (reference sequence). With 1 base clipped from V and 7 bases from J, the junction kept 14 bases outside the gene matches. Here the CDR3 DNA reads TGTGCCAGCAGTTTATTGTCCCTTAGCGGGGAGGAAAGGACCCAGTACTTC. Protein: CASSLLSLSGEERTQYF.

The rearrangement links TRBV4-1 to TRBJ2-2; 9 bases are shared with TRBD1. CDR3 length: 18 residues. The germline V gene encodes CDR1 MGHRA and CDR2 YSYEKL. The junction had 13 bases not matched to a gene; V was cut back by 1 base and J by 7 bases. CDR3 nucleotide sequence: TGCGCCAGCAGCCAAGGGAACACAGGGGGCGCAAGGGGCGGGGAGCTGTTTTTT. It is translated as CASSQGNTGGARGGELFF.

V gene TRBV29-1 combines with J gene TRBJ2-7, with D possibly TRBD2 on 6 matching bases. This CDR3 is 11 amino acids long. The germline V gene encodes CDR1 SQVTM and CDR2 ANQGSEA. V was pared by 7 bases and J by 9 bases, with 16 bases between. CDR3 in amino acids: CSAPEGGAQYF. Written as DNA, the CDR3 is TGCAGCGCCCCGGAGGGAGGAGCGCAGTACTTC.